This TCR beta chain emerged from a study of cytomegalovirus exposure and HLA in healthy donors. Findings and limits, study-wide: As immune exposure information, only CMV serostatus was available. It emerged from a later analysis that several of the most significant clusters appeared to be linked to common viral pathogens.

The sample holds a few counts of this clone. Its antigen is not identified. The study ran its PCR with 60 Vbeta and 13 Jbeta primers. Clones were read by immunoSEQ multiplex PCR, and TCRdb kept only the in-frame ones, dropping some. The table lists 120,000 to 150,000 clones, over 60% of them singletons. Trimming took 4 bases from V and 3 from J; bases not matched to a gene: 5. Looked up from germline, CDR1 is SGHAT and CDR2 is FQNNGV. The CDR3 is 14 residues long. The V and J genes are TRBV11-2 and TRBJ2-7; 8 nucleotides match TRBD2. The TCR comes from a male donor in good health and CMV-seronegative. Material for sequencing was PBMCs. CDR3 residues: CASSSTSGNYEQYF. In DNA form, the CDR3 reads TGTGCCAGCAGCTCCACTAGCGGAAACTACGAGCAGTACTTC.